Presented here are 22 T cell receptor beta chains from one specimen sequenced in a study of blood T cell repertoires in COVID-19. Profiling relied on immunoSEQ multiplex PCR, and the TCRdb table lists in-frame clones only, not all of them. The sample yields a few hundred thousand clones, 81% seen once. Sample: peripheral blood. The receptors come from a human donor with acute or convalescent COVID-19. The donor label of this sample is uncertain.

The J gene is TRBJ2-3, the V gene TRBV5-1; TRBD2 aligns across 8 bases. This CDR3 has 16 amino acids. Trimming removed 4 bases from V and 1 base from J; junction bases left unmatched: 8. The V gene's germline CDR1 is SGHRS and CDR2 YFSETQ. This chain's CDR3 is CASSATSGPRTDTQYF. The CDR3 DNA sequence: TGCGCCAGCAGCGCCACTAGCGGCCCCCGCACAGATACGCAGTATTTT.

This chain joins TRBV28 and TRBJ2-1; D is possibly TRBD2 (5 bases). V was trimmed by 1 base and J by 5 bases, leaving 9 bases between them. Per germline, CDR1 MDHEN and CDR2 SYDVKM. The CDR3 contains 14 residues. The CDR3 sequence is CASSLFGVNNEQFF. For the CDR3, the DNA is TGTGCCAGCAGTTTATTCGGGGTTAACAATGAGCAGTTCTTC.

The chain employs TRBV30 and TRBJ2-5; TRBD2 matches 7 bases. Germline CDR1 and CDR2: GTSNPN and SVGIG (reference sequence). V shed 2 bases, J shed 2 bases, and the junction held 8 bases outside the gene matches. This CDR3 is 15 amino acids long. CDR3 sequence: CAWSWGGGGQETQYF. CDR3 nucleotides: TGTGCCTGGAGTTGGGGGGGAGGAGGTCAAGAGACCCAGTACTTC.

The rearrangement uses TRBV2 and TRBJ2-7; D is perhaps TRBD2 (6 bases). The V and J ends lost 10 bases and 2 bases respectively, with 18 bases between them. CDR1 and CDR2 from the germline V gene are SNHLY and FYNNEI. This CDR3 comprises 14 residues. CDR3 sequence reads: CATAVGGPPYEQYF. The CDR3 DNA sequence: TGTGCCACAGCGGTGGGAGGACCCCCCTACGAGCAGTACTTC.

The chain joins TRBV7-9 to TRBJ2-6; D is possibly TRBD1 (5 bases). The CDR3 covers 16 residues. Trimming removed 6 bases from V and 4 bases from J, with 16 bases in between. CDR1 and CDR2 (germline): SEHNR, FQNEAQ (reference sequence). CDR3 nucleotides: TGTGCCAGCAGTAAAATGGGGCCTTCCGGGGCCAACGTCCTGACTTTC. Translation: CASSKMGPSGANVLTF. Using reference TRBV7-9 and TRBJ2-6 for the parts outside the CDR3, the full variable domain is DTGVSQNPRHKITKRGQNVTFRCDPISEHNRLYWYRQTLGQGPEFLTYFQNEAQLEKSRLLSDRFSAERPKGSFSTLEIQRTEQGDSAMYLCASSKMGPSGANVLTFGAGSRLTVL.

This clone was observed a single time. The chain employs TRBV28 and TRBJ2-5; maybe TRBD1 (6 bases). V lost 2 bases to trimming and J lost 4 bases, with 8 bases between them. The V gene's germline CDR1 is MDHEN and CDR2 SYDVKM. The CDR3 is made up of 13 amino acids. CDR3 amino acids: CASSLTGTETQYF. The DNA of the CDR3 is TGTGCCAGCAGTTTAACAGGGACAGAGACCCAGTACTTC.

This chain links TRBV7-6 with TRBJ1-5; D is undetermined. Germline-derived CDR1 and CDR2 are SGHVS and FNYEAQ. CDR3 size: 13 residues. The ends were cut back, 3 bases at V and 4 bases at J, with 7 bases in the middle. DNA for the CDR3: TGTGCCAGCAGCTTGCGGTGGAATCAGCCCCAGCATTTT. It encodes CASSLRWNQPQHF.

The chain has TRBV6-4 and TRBJ1-1, with a tentative D call TRBD1 (5 bases). Germline values: CDR1 MRHNA, CDR2 SNTAGT. The CDR3 totals 14 residues. Trimming removed 6 bases at V and 3 bases at J, with 14 bases between. This CDR3 is CASRTSGRDTEAFF. In DNA, the CDR3 is TGTGCCAGCAGGACGTCGGGCAGGGACACTGAAGCTTTCTTT.

The chain has TRBV4-1 and TRBJ2-7; D is uncertain. V shed 0 bases and J shed 2 bases, with 20 bases lying between them. The CDR3 is 18 residues long. Looked up from germline, CDR1 is MGHRA and CDR2 is YSYEKL. CDR3 nucleotides: TGCGCCAGCAGCCAAGACATCCCCAGCACGACACATACCTACGAGCAGTACTTC. Its translation: CASSQDIPSTTHTYEQYF.

V usage is TRBV11-2 and J usage is TRBJ1-2; weak D call: TRBD1 (6 bases). CDR1 is SGHAT, CDR2 FQNNGV, per germline. V was clipped by 5 bases and J by 1 base, with 14 bases between them. This CDR3 spans 15 amino acids. CDR3 residues: CASSPGTPNNYGYTF. The CDR3 region has the DNA TGTGCCAGCAGCCCCGGGACACCTAATAACTATGGCTACACCTTC.

The chain employs TRBV7-7 and TRBJ2-5, with 8 bases fitting TRBD1. The germline V gene encodes CDR1 SSHAT and CDR2 FNYEAQ (reference sequence). V shed 5 bases, J shed 2 bases, and the junction held 4 bases outside the gene matches. The CDR3 has 14 amino acids. The CDR3 DNA reads TGTGCCAGCAGCCTCAACAGGGGGCAAGAGACCCAGTACTTC. This translates into CASSLNRGQETQYF.

This clone was seen just once. The chain recombines TRBV2 with TRBJ1-2; D is uncertain. The CDR3 is 11 residues long. Trimming removed 6 bases at V and 8 bases at J, with 10 bases between. Germline V lookup: CDR1 SNHLY, CDR2 FYNNEI. CDR3 nucleotides: TGTGCCAGCAGCTTGGGCAGGGGCTACACCTTC. Its protein is CASSLGRGYTF.

Only a few counts were recorded for this clone. V and J are TRBV3-1 (or the pseudogene TRBV3-2) and TRBJ1-1; D is unclear. Deletions cut 2 bases from V and 0 bases from J, with 19 bases between. This CDR3 is built from 18 residues. Germline V lookup: CDR1 LGHDT, CDR2 YNNKEL (reference sequence). CDR3 in amino acids: CASSQIGSGGSMNTEAFF. The CDR3 DNA sequence: TGTGCCAGCAGCCAAATAGGAAGCGGTGGCAGCATGAACACTGAAGCTTTCTTT.

The chain couples TRBV2 to TRBJ1-2, with D possibly matching TRBD1 (5 bases). Per germline, CDR1 SNHLY and CDR2 FYNNEI. The CDR3 sequence is 13 residues long. Trimming shortened V by 4 bases and J by 3 bases, and 9 bases separated the two germline ends. The CDR3 sequence is CASSGRGYYGYTF. As DNA, the CDR3 is TGTGCCAGCAGTGGACGGGGGTACTATGGCTACACCTTC. Using reference TRBV2 and TRBJ1-2 for the parts outside the CDR3, the full variable domain is EPEVTQTPSHQVTQMGQEVILRCVPISNHLYFYWYRQILGQKVEFLVSFYNNEISEKSEIFDDQFSVERPDGSNFTLKIRSTKLEDSAMYFCASSGRGYYGYTFGSGTRLTVV.

V usage is TRBV19 and J usage is TRBJ1-6, with D maybe TRBD1 (5 bases). The CDR3 is made up of 17 amino acids. The V end was cut by 4 bases, the J end by 0 bases, with 13 bases between. CDR1 and CDR2 from the germline V gene are LNHDA and SQIVND (reference sequence). Written as DNA, the CDR3 is TGTGCCAGTAGTAGCGGGGACTCGAGCTCCTATAATTCACCCCTCCACTTT. Amino acids: CASSSGDSSSYNSPLHF.

V is TRBV21-1 and J is TRBJ1-1; the table assigns TRBD1, which was not confirmed against the DNA. TRBV21-1 is a pseudogene locus. The CDR3 runs 8 residues. DNA of the CDR3: TGTGCCAGTGGGGCAGCTTTCTTT. Its translation is CASGAAFF.

CDR3 sequence reads: CASSLLTGWEGNEQFF. CDR3 sequence (DNA): TGTGCCAGCAGTTTACTGACAGGTTGGGAAGGCAATGAGCAGTTCTTC. The chain employs TRBV27 and TRBJ2-1; D is possibly TRBD1 (6 bases). Trimming took 2 bases from V and 6 from J, leaving 17 bases between them. In germline, CDR1 is MNHEY, CDR2 SMNVEV (reference sequence). The CDR3 is 16 amino acids.

The chain combines TRBV7-6 with TRBJ2-5; D possibly corresponds to TRBD1 (6 bases). With 5 bases removed from V and 3 bases from J, the gap between germline ends came to 13 bases. The germline V gene encodes CDR1 SGHVS and CDR2 FNYEAQ. The CDR3 consists of 14 residues. CDR3 protein: CASSQRWDKETQYF. The CDR3 bases are TGTGCCAGCAGCCAAAGGTGGGACAAAGAGACCCAGTACTTC.

With regard to this clone: Other nucleotide sequences from this sample produce the same CDR3. The CDR3 region has the DNA TGTGCCAGCAGCCAGCGAGGGAGCAATCAGCCCCAGCATTTT. This encodes CASSQRGSNQPQHF. This chain uses TRBV3-1 (or the pseudogene TRBV3-2) with TRBJ1-5; D ambiguous. V shed 3 bases and J shed 1 base, with 7 bases lying between them. Per the germline V gene, CDR1 is LGHDT and CDR2 is YNNKEL (reference sequence). The CDR3 has 14 residues.

The chain combines TRBV5-4 with TRBJ2-5, with unresolved D. V lost 0 bases to trimming and J lost 2 bases, with 11 bases between them. Germline CDR1 and CDR2: SGHNT and YYREEE (reference sequence). This CDR3 has 15 amino acids. The CDR3 is CASSLGSVPQETQYF. In nucleotides, the CDR3 is TGTGCCAGCAGCTTGGGGTCGGTCCCTCAAGAGACCCAGTACTTC.

The table lists this clone with a few counts. The chain carries TRBV18 and TRBJ1-1; D perhaps matches TRBD1 (6 bases). This CDR3 region has 16 residues. CDR1 and CDR2 from the germline V gene are KGHSH and LQKENI. V was trimmed by 4 bases and J by 3 bases, leaving 18 bases between them. CDR3 bases: TGTGCCAGCTCACTAGAGACTGCAGGGGCGCACACTGAAGCTTTCTTT. It yields the protein CASSLETAGAHTEAFF.

The chain has TRBV2 and TRBJ2-4; 7 bases are shared with TRBD1. Germline-derived CDR1 and CDR2 are SNHLY and FYNNEI. V shed 6 bases and J 3 bases; nucleotides not matched to a gene: 5. The CDR3 covers 14 residues. CDR3 nucleotides: TGTGCCAGCAGCGCGGACAGGAACAAAAACATTCAGTACTTC. Amino acids: CASSADRNKNIQYF.